The 21 T cell receptor beta chains in this list originate from one sample, sequenced in a study of blood T cell repertoires in COVID-19. Assay: immunoSEQ multiplex PCR; the TCRdb copy retains only in-frame clones and omits some. The table includes around 280,000 clones, just under 85% detected once. Sequenced material: peripheral blood. All receptors come from a woman aged 50 to 60 with active or convalescent COVID-19.

V is TRBV6-5 and J is TRBJ2-1; D is uncertain. The V gene lost 6 bases and the J gene lost 0 bases, with 12 bases spanning the gap. CDR3 length: 15 amino acids. CDR1 is MNHEY and CDR2 is SVGAGI in the germline V gene. The CDR3 loop is CASRPTASSYNEQFF. The CDR3 region has the DNA TGTGCCAGCAGACCTACCGCGAGCTCCTACAATGAGCAGTTCTTC.

The chain links TRBV6-6 to TRBJ1-1; D is unresolved. The CDR3 covers 13 residues. The V end lost 6 bases, the J end lost 3 bases, and 11 bases lay between the germline ends. Germline values: CDR1 MNHNY, CDR2 SVGAGI (reference sequence). In DNA, the CDR3 is TGTGCCAGCAGGCAGTTTCAAGACACTGAAGCTTTCTTT. This gives the protein CASRQFQDTEAFF.

V gene TRBV7-8 combines with J gene TRBJ1-1; D unclear. The V gene's germline CDR1 is SGHVS and CDR2 FQNEAQ. V gave up 9 bases and J gave up 9 bases, with 14 bases separating them. The CDR3 loop spans 11 amino acids. This CDR3 is CASARARQAFF. CDR3 coding DNA: TGTGCCAGTGCGAGGGCGCGGCAAGCTTTCTTT.

This chain connects TRBV5-4 to TRBJ2-7, with 8 bases that match TRBD1. Trimming took 0 bases from V and 4 from J; bases not matched to a gene: 6. The CDR3 loop spans 15 amino acids. Germline V CDR1 and CDR2: SGHNT, YYREEE (reference sequence). DNA for the CDR3: TGTGCCAGCAGCTTGGGGGACAGGCCTGATTACGAGCAGTACTTC. Translated, it gives CASSLGDRPDYEQYF.

The rearrangement links TRBV29-1 to TRBJ2-2; no clear D gene. Trimming removed 4 bases from V and 0 bases from J, with 6 bases in between. CDR3 length equals 13 residues. Germline V lookup: CDR1 SQVTM, CDR2 ANQGSEA. The CDR3 DNA follows: TGCAGCGTTGTCAGAACGAACACCGGGGAGCTGTTTTTT. Encoded protein: CSVVRTNTGELFF.

The chain joins TRBV6-5 to TRBJ2-7; 7 bases fit TRBD1. CDR1 is MNHEY, CDR2 SVGAGI, per germline. With V trimmed by 0 bases and J by 5 bases, 4 bases remained unmatched. The CDR3 is made up of 14 amino acids. CDR3 protein: CASSYSTGNHEQYF. CDR3 sequence (DNA): TGTGCCAGCAGTTACTCGACAGGGAACCACGAGCAGTACTTC.

The CDR3 is CASSLEQGTDTQYF. In DNA, the CDR3 is TGTGCCAGCAGCTTGGAGCAGGGCACAGATACGCAGTATTTT. The V and J genes are TRBV5-4 and TRBJ2-3, with D unresolved. V shed 0 bases and J shed 1 base, with 6 bases lying between them. The CDR3 consists of 14 residues. Germline lookup yields CDR1 SGHNT and CDR2 YYREEE (reference sequence).

Only a few counts were recorded for this clone. The chain uses TRBV5-4 and TRBJ2-7; 7 bases match TRBD2. The junction had 8 bases not matched to a gene; V was cut back by 4 bases and J by 1 base. CDR1 is SGHNT, CDR2 YYREEE, per germline (reference sequence). The CDR3 is 15 amino acids. CDR3 protein: CASSSGGGPSYEQYF. The CDR3 DNA reads TGTGCCAGCAGCAGCGGCGGGGGTCCTTCCTACGAGCAGTACTTC.

The gene calls are TRBV27 and TRBJ2-7; D possibly corresponds to TRBD1 (5 bases). Per germline, CDR1 MNHEY and CDR2 SMNVEV (reference sequence). The CDR3 length is 12 residues. Trimming cost V 8 bases and J 6 bases, with 14 bases left between them. The CDR3, as DNA: TGTGCCAGCGGGGCCCCCTTTGGCGAGCAGTACTTC. This translates into CASGAPFGEQYF.

J is TRBJ1-1 and V is TRBV5-4; D is perhaps TRBD1 (5 bases). This CDR3 spans 14 amino acids. Trimming cost V 6 bases and J 3 bases, with 15 bases left between them. Germline V lookup: CDR1 SGHNT, CDR2 YYREEE (reference sequence). DNA of the CDR3: TGTGCCAGCAAGGACGCAGCAGGGTACACTGAAGCTTTCTTT. It specifies CASKDAAGYTEAFF.

CDR3 DNA: TGTGCCAGCAGTCTCGGGACAGGGAGTGAGCAGTTCTTC. It encodes CASSLGTGSEQFF. The chain has TRBV27 and TRBJ2-1, with 9 bases aligning to TRBD1. The ends lost 5 bases at V and 9 bases at J; junction bases unmatched: 5. CDR1 MNHEY and CDR2 SMNVEV come from the germline V gene (reference sequence). The CDR3 has 13 amino acids.

The chain employs TRBV29-1 and TRBJ1-3, with a possible D match to TRBD1 (5 bases). The CDR3 spans 13 residues. The V gene lost 6 bases and the J gene lost 3 bases, with 12 bases spanning the gap. The germline V gene encodes CDR1 SQVTM and CDR2 ANQGSEA. The CDR3 sequence: CSVQESIGNTIYF. Here the CDR3 DNA reads TGCAGCGTACAGGAGTCAATTGGAAACACCATATATTTT.

This chain uses TRBV10-2 with TRBJ2-7; 8 positions match TRBD1. The V segment lost 6 bases and the J segment 2 bases; nucleotides outside the gene matches: 0. Germline V gene data show CDR1 as WSHSY and CDR2 as SAAADI. The CDR3 contains 12 residues. The DNA of the CDR3 is TGCGCCAGCAGGGACAGGGCCTACGAGCAGTACTTC. The encoded protein is CASRDRAYEQYF.

In this sample, this clone turned up a few times. The V call is TRBV6-2 or TRBV6-3, the J call TRBJ2-1, with a weak D call TRBD1 (6 bases). The germline gives CDR1 MNHEY, CDR2 SVGEGT. The CDR3 loop spans 13 amino acids. V shed 0 bases and J shed 8 bases, with 8 bases lying between them. CDR3 sequence reads: CASSYSTGYEQFF. CDR3 nucleotide sequence: TGTGCCAGCAGTTACTCCACAGGGTATGAGCAGTTCTTC.

The chain is built from TRBV29-1 and TRBJ2-3, with TRBD2 identical over 12 bases. The CDR3 contains 18 residues. V lost 3 bases and J lost 1; bases outside the gene matches: 11. The germline V gene encodes CDR1 SQVTM and CDR2 ANQGSEA. CDR3 coding DNA: TGCAGCGTTGATGCGACTAGCGGGAGTCTCGGGGGCACAGATACGCAGTATTTT. Amino acid sequence: CSVDATSGSLGGTDTQYF.

This chain uses TRBV13 with TRBJ2-1; D is unclear. V lost 1 base, J lost 3 bases, and 13 bases lay in between. The germline gives CDR1 PRHDT, CDR2 FYEKMQ (reference sequence). The CDR3 consists of 16 residues. CDR3 coding DNA: TGTGCCAGCAGCTTAGCCGGTATAGCAGACTACAATGAGCAGTTCTTC. It translates to CASSLAGIADYNEQFF.

The chain recombines TRBV28 with TRBJ2-3, with 8 bases aligning to TRBD1. Losses at the gene ends were 5 bases for V and 2 bases for J; bases not matched to a gene: 6. CDR1 MDHEN and CDR2 SYDVKM come from the germline V gene. The CDR3 contains 15 residues. CDR3 bases: TGTGCCAGCAGTCGGACAGGGACGATCACAGATACGCAGTATTTT. It codes for CASSRTGTITDTQYF.

This chain uses TRBV28 with TRBJ1-2; 7 bases match TRBD1. J lost 4 bases, V lost 6 bases, and 8 bases had no gene match. The CDR3 is 14 residues long. CDR1 MDHEN and CDR2 SYDVKM come from the germline V gene. The CDR3 loop reads CASSSIGGPYGYTF. The CDR3 coding sequence is TGTGCCAGCAGCTCGATAGGGGGCCCCTATGGCTACACCTTC.

CDR3 protein: CASSLDSSTWNEQFF. The CDR3, as DNA: TGTGCCAGCAGTCTGGACTCCTCGACGTGGAATGAGCAGTTCTTC. The J gene is TRBJ2-1, the V gene TRBV27, with D possibly matching TRBD2 (5 bases). Germline V lookup: CDR1 MNHEY, CDR2 SMNVEV (reference sequence). Trimming stripped 5 bases from V and 7 bases from J, with 18 bases between. The CDR3 extends over 15 amino acids.

The chain carries TRBV29-1 and TRBJ1-5; D possibly corresponds to TRBD1 (5 bases). The CDR3 runs to 13 residues. Looked up from germline, CDR1 is SQVTM and CDR2 is ANQGSEA. V was clipped by 4 bases and J by 4 bases, with 11 bases between them. Here the CDR3 reads CSVATDLNQPQHF. DNA of the CDR3: TGCAGCGTTGCGACAGATTTAAATCAGCCCCAGCATTTT.

This chain links TRBV28 with TRBJ1-1; D ambiguous. Germline-derived CDR1 and CDR2 are MDHEN and SYDVKM. V was shortened by 3 bases and J by 7 bases, with 9 bases between the two germline ends. The CDR3 has 12 residues. DNA for the CDR3: TGTGCCAGCAGTTTCAGAGGGATTGAAGCTTTCTTT. It specifies CASSFRGIEAFF.